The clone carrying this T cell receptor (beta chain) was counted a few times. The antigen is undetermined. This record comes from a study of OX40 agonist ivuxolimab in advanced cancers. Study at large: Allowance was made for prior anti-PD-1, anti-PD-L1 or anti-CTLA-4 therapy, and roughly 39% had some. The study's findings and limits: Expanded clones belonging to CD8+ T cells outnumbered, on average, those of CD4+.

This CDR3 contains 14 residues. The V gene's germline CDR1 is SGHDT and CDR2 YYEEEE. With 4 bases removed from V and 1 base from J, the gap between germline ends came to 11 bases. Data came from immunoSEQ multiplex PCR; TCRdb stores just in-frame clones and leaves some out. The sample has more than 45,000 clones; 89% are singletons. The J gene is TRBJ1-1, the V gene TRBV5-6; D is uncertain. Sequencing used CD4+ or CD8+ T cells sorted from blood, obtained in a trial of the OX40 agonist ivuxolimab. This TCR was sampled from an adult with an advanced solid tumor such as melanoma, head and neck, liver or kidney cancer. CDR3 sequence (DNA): TGTGCCAGCAGCCTGGGTGTGGGGAACACTGAAGCTTTCTTT. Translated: CASSLGVGNTEAFF.